The 22 T cell receptor beta chains presented below share a single source sample, sequenced in a study of T cell responses to AZD1222 COVID-19 vaccine. Assay: immunoSEQ multiplex PCR; the TCRdb copy retains only in-frame clones and omits some. The table has more than 250,000 clones, 80% to 95% seen once. Sequencing used peripheral blood, obtained on day 0 of AZD1222 vaccination. Receptors originate from an adult in good health.

The genes are TRBV5-4 and TRBJ1-2; 10 positions agree with TRBD1. The CDR3 sequence is 13 residues long. Trimming at V came to 4 bases and at J to 8 bases, leaving 5 bases not matched to a gene. Germline loops: CDR1 SGHNT, CDR2 YYREEE (reference sequence). Written as DNA, the CDR3 is TGTGCCAGCAGCCCCGACAGGGGGCAAGGCTACACCTTC. Its translation: CASSPDRGQGYTF. Filled out from reference TRBV5-4 and TRBJ1-2, the complete variable domain reads ETGVTQSPTHLIKTRGQQVTLRCSSQSGHNTVSWYQQALGQGPQFIFQYYREEENGRGNFPPRFSGLQFPNYSSELNVNALELDDSALYLCASSPDRGQGYTFGSGTRLTVV.

V gene TRBV19 combines with J gene TRBJ1-2; D is uncertain. From germline, CDR1 is LNHDA and CDR2 SQIVND (reference sequence). V dropped 9 bases and J dropped 10 bases, with 18 bases sitting between them. The CDR3 contains 12 residues. The CDR3 bases are TGTGCCAGCCGGGCCAGTCTTAAGATCTACACCTTC. As protein: CASRASLKIYTF.

In its sample, this clone was seen once. The chain uses TRBV2 and TRBJ1-1; D gene ambiguous. The CDR3 has 14 amino acids. Germline CDR1 reads SNHLY; CDR2 reads FYNNEI. Trimming took off 4 bases at V and 0 bases at J, with 9 bases between the two ends. The CDR3 sequence: CASSGRFMNTEAFF. In DNA, the CDR3 is TGTGCCAGCAGTGGTAGATTCATGAACACTGAAGCTTTCTTT.

J is TRBJ2-1 and V is TRBV24-1; 9 bases agree with TRBD1. Germline trimming cut 3 bases from V and 4 bases from J; bases unmatched to any gene: 9. This CDR3 is 17 amino acids long. The germline V gene has CDR1 KGHDR and CDR2 SFDVKD. This CDR3 reads CATSDIQDRGGYNEQFF. The CDR3 bases are TGTGCCACCAGTGATATCCAGGACAGGGGAGGATACAATGAGCAGTTCTTC.

The chain has TRBV5-1 and TRBJ2-7, with D perhaps TRBD2 (5 bases). V lost 1 base to trimming and J lost 3 bases, with 11 bases between them. CDR1 SGHRS and CDR2 YFSETQ come from the germline V gene. CDR3 length: 14 residues. CDR3 sequence reads: CASSLYGEHYEQYF. The CDR3 nucleotides are TGCGCCAGCAGCTTGTACGGGGAACACTACGAGCAGTACTTC.

The genes are TRBV28 and TRBJ2-5, with TRBD2 matching 7 bases. CDR3 length equals 14 residues. Germline CDR1 reads MDHEN; CDR2 reads SYDVKM. Unmatched junction bases numbered 5, after V lost 2 bases and J lost 5 bases. The CDR3 loop reads CASSLAGDRETQYF. DNA of the CDR3: TGTGCCAGCAGTTTAGCGGGAGATAGGGAGACCCAGTACTTC.

The chain employs TRBV7-8 and TRBJ1-1; maybe TRBD1 (6 bases). CDR1 is SGHVS, CDR2 FQNEAQ, per germline. The CDR3 loop spans 14 amino acids. Trimming took off 1 base at V and 1 base at J, with 7 bases between the two ends. This CDR3 reads CASSLGTANTEAFF. Here the CDR3 DNA reads TGTGCCAGCAGCTTAGGGACAGCGAACACTGAAGCTTTCTTT.

This sequence joins TRBV7-7 and TRBJ1-5, with TRBD1 matching 8 bases. CDR3 length: 16 residues. Germline CDR1 is SSHAT and CDR2 is FNYEAQ (reference sequence). Losses at the gene ends were 11 bases for V and 0 bases for J; bases not matched to a gene: 12. For the CDR3, the DNA is TGTGCCCGTGGGGACAGGAGTTCATATAGCAATCAGCCCCAGCATTTT. It is translated as CARGDRSSYSNQPQHF.

The J gene is TRBJ1-1, the V gene TRBV7-3; a possible D gene is TRBD1 (5 bases). The germline gives CDR1 SGHTA, CDR2 FQGTGA. Trimming took 4 bases from V and 5 from J, leaving 11 bases between them. The CDR3 sequence is 13 residues long. This CDR3 is CASSSIRGTEAFF. As DNA, the CDR3 is TGTGCCAGCAGCTCTATAAGGGGAACTGAAGCTTTCTTT. The variable domain in full, with the rest retrieved from reference TRBV7-3 and TRBJ1-1, is GAGVSQTPSNKVTEKGKYVELRCDPISGHTALYWYRQSLGQGPEFLIYFQGTGAADDSGLPNDRFFAVRPEGSVSTLKIQRTERGDSAVYLCASSSIRGTEAFFGQGTRLTVV.

The CDR3 bases are TGCGCCAGCAGCTTGGGAGCGACCCGGACAGGCGCTTGGTCCTACGAGCAGTACTTC. Protein sequence: CASSLGATRTGAWSYEQYF. The V and J genes are TRBV5-1 and TRBJ2-7; 7 bases match TRBD1. The CDR3 sequence is 19 residues long. With 0 bases clipped from V and 1 base from J, the junction kept 16 bases outside the gene matches. Germline values: CDR1 SGHRS, CDR2 YFSETQ.

This rearrangement joins TRBV18 to TRBJ2-2; D remains unclear. Trimming pared 2 bases from V and 7 bases from J, leaving 8 bases between. CDR1 and CDR2 (germline): KGHSH, LQKENI. The CDR3 consists of 13 residues. The CDR3 region has the DNA TGTGCCAGCTCACCAAATGCCGACGGGGAGCTGTTTTTT. Amino acid sequence: CASSPNADGELFF.

V gene TRBV6-4 combines with J gene TRBJ1-1, with no clear D. The germline V gene has CDR1 MRHNA and CDR2 SNTAGT. Trimming cost V 3 bases and J 1 base, with 9 bases left between them. The CDR3 consists of 14 residues. The CDR3: CASSEGHQNTEAFF. The CDR3 DNA reads as TGTGCCAGCAGTGAAGGGCACCAGAACACTGAAGCTTTCTTT.

The chain has TRBV5-1 and TRBJ1-2; 9 positions agree with TRBD1. Trimming removed 5 bases from V and 4 bases from J; junction bases left unmatched: 3. CDR3 size: 13 residues. Germline loops: CDR1 SGHRS, CDR2 YFSETQ. DNA for the CDR3: TGCGCCAGCAGACTGACAGGGGGCTATGGCTACACCTTC. As protein: CASRLTGGYGYTF.

The V and J genes are TRBV7-9 and TRBJ2-7; D is possibly TRBD2 (6 bases). This CDR3 has 13 residues. Between the trimmed V and J ends, which lost 5 bases and 9 bases, there was a span of 17 bases. Looked up from germline, CDR1 is SEHNR and CDR2 is FQNEAQ (reference sequence). The DNA of the CDR3 is TGTGCCAGCAGCCCCAACTCGGCGGAGGGGCAGTACTTC. It codes for CASSPNSAEGQYF.

The rearrangement joins TRBV11-2 to TRBJ1-4; unclear D gene. Germline V gene lookup returns CDR1 SGHAT and CDR2 FQNNGV. The CDR3 covers 13 residues. Trimming removed 3 bases from V and 7 bases from J, with 9 bases in between. CDR3 nucleotide sequence: TGTGCCAGCAGCTTCTTTCGGAGTGAAAAACTGTTTTTT. This gives the protein CASSFFRSEKLFF.

The J gene is TRBJ2-3, the V gene TRBV5-1; the match to TRBD2 covers 11 bases. Germline trimming cut 3 bases from V and 8 bases from J; bases unmatched to any gene: 14. The germline V gene has CDR1 SGHRS and CDR2 YFSETQ. The CDR3 is made up of 17 amino acids. CDR3 amino acids: CASSYTSGGLSGGTQYF. CDR3 DNA sequence: TGCGCCAGCAGCTACACTAGCGGGGGCCTCAGTGGGGGTACGCAGTATTTT.

The chain uses TRBV4-2 and TRBJ2-7; no clear D gene. The CDR3 spans 14 residues. V was cut by 1 base and J by 3 bases, with 10 bases left in between. Germline V gene lookup returns CDR1 LGHNA and CDR2 YNFKEQ. The CDR3 reads CASSQGSLGYEQYF. The CDR3, as DNA: TGTGCCAGCAGCCAAGGGTCCCTTGGCTACGAGCAGTACTTC.

The chain combines TRBV6-2 or TRBV6-3 with TRBJ1-1; no definite D call. Germline V gene data show CDR1 as MNHEY and CDR2 as SVGEGT. The CDR3 runs to 11 residues. Trimming removed 4 bases at V and 7 bases at J, with 7 bases between. The chain's CDR3 is CASSFGVEAFF. CDR3 DNA sequence: TGTGCCAGCAGTTTTGGAGTTGAAGCTTTCTTT.

The chain uses TRBV10-2 and TRBJ2-1; 13 nucleotides agree with TRBD2. The V gene end was trimmed by 0 bases and the J gene end by 7 bases; junction bases not matched to a gene: 6. Germline V CDR1 and CDR2: WSHSY, SAAADI. This CDR3 spans 17 amino acids. The CDR3 sequence: CASSESGTSGNSNEQFF. In DNA, the CDR3 is TGCGCCAGCAGTGAGTCCGGGACTAGCGGGAACAGTAATGAGCAGTTCTTC.

The chain joins TRBV5-1 to TRBJ1-2, with a tentative D call TRBD1 (5 bases). CDR1 is SGHRS, CDR2 YFSETQ, per germline. The CDR3 sequence is 15 residues long. The V gene lost 1 base and the J gene lost 3 bases, with 13 bases spanning the gap. CDR3 protein: CASSLIAEGDYGYTF. CDR3 nucleotides: TGCGCCAGCAGCTTGATAGCAGAAGGGGACTATGGCTACACCTTC.

This chain uses TRBV5-6 with TRBJ1-5; TRBD1 aligns across 9 bases. Losses at the gene ends were 4 bases for V and 1 base for J; bases not matched to a gene: 12. The CDR3 contains 18 residues. Germline lookup yields CDR1 SGHDT and CDR2 YYEEEE. The CDR3 DNA follows: TGTGCCAGCAGCGCCTCGACAGGGGGAGGGTGGAGCAATCAGCCCCAGCATTTT. It encodes CASSASTGGGWSNQPQHF. Looking up the rest from reference TRBV5-6 and TRBJ1-5 gives the full variable domain: DAGVTQSPTHLIKTRGQQVTLRCSPKSGHDTVSWYQQALGQGPQFIFQYYEEEERQRGNFPDRFSGHQFPNYSSELNVNALLLGDSALYLCASSASTGGGWSNQPQHFGDGTRLSIL.

This clone was observed a single time. V is TRBV9 and J is TRBJ2-7, with 11 bases lining up with TRBD2. CDR3 size: 16 residues. The J segment lost 6 bases and the V segment lost 0 bases, leaving 8 bases of the junction unmatched. The germline CDR1 and CDR2 sequences are SGDLS and YYNGEE. The DNA of the CDR3 is TGTGCCAGCAGCGTAGAGGGGACTAGCGGTCCCGGCGAGCAGTACTTC. Translating it yields CASSVEGTSGPGEQYF.